The entry below describes one T cell receptor beta chain. Its antigen is unidentified. Trimming took 2 bases from V and 5 from J, leaving 12 bases between them. The CDR3 runs to 14 residues. CDR1 is SGHDN and CDR2 is FVKESK in the germline V gene. This sample was taken from a study of blood T cells in healthy people across ages. Looking at the study overall: Capturing about one barcoded beta molecule per two T cells was achieved by template switching.

Each sample used at least 6 million PBMCs. Alongside a J-beta primer mix, a sample-barcoded 5' primer served in a second PCR lasting roughly 7 to 11 cycles. TCRdb re-called the 5' RACE reads with MiXCR, one entry per CDR3 protein. Of hundreds of thousands of distinct CDR3 sequences in the sample, roughly 20% were seen once. Findings and limits, study-wide: Across the age range, TCR beta diversity per million T cells fell in a roughly linear way.

The sequence was obtained from a man aged 65 to 79 in good health. The chain has TRBV14 and TRBJ1-1; D is undetermined. Sequenced material: blood. The CDR3 protein is CASSQYLGRTEAFF. The DNA of the CDR3 is TGTGCCAGCAGCCAATATCTGGGGAGGACTGAAGCTTTCTTT. Combining the CDR3 with reference TRBV14 and TRBJ1-1 gives the whole variable domain EAGVTQFPSHSVIEKGQTVTLRCDPISGHDNLYWYRRVMGKEIKFLLHFVKESKQDESGMPNNRFLAERTGGTYSTLKVQPAELEDSGVYFCASSQYLGRTEAFFGQGTRLTVV.